This T cell receptor (beta chain) was recorded in a study of a mutant IDH1 vaccine in newly diagnosed glioma. Study as a whole: Beforehand, treatment had been radiotherapy, temozolomide, or both; the majority received both. Study-wide results and limits: Vaccine-induced immune responses occurred in less than 95% of patients. Any relationship between pseudoprogression and changes in top peripheral T cell clonotypes seemed absent.

The assay was immunoSEQ multiplex PCR, and TCRdb's table has in-frame clones only and misses some. Of roughly 46,000 clones listed, roughly 89% are singletons. This clone was recorded only once. Its target is unknown. Described time point: baseline, week 1 (first vaccination visit). Treatment of the sample: pre-vaccination baseline after standard-of-care therapy. Donors harbored newly found WHO grade 3 or 4 IDH1-mutant, ATRX-lost astrocytomas. Trimming left V 7 bases short and J 9 bases short, with 16 bases between. The CDR3 contains 13 residues. This chain links TRBV23-1 with TRBJ2-1; the D gene is possibly TRBD2 (5 bases). TRBV23-1 falls under the ORF class, with uncertain function. This receptor was obtained from a man aged 35 to 55 with glioma. This specimen was PBMCs, taken from a glioma patient treated with radiotherapy, temozolomide or both. This CDR3 reads CASTRGGPSEQFF. The CDR3 region has the DNA TGCGCCAGCACTCGGGGTGGTCCGTCTGAGCAGTTCTTC.